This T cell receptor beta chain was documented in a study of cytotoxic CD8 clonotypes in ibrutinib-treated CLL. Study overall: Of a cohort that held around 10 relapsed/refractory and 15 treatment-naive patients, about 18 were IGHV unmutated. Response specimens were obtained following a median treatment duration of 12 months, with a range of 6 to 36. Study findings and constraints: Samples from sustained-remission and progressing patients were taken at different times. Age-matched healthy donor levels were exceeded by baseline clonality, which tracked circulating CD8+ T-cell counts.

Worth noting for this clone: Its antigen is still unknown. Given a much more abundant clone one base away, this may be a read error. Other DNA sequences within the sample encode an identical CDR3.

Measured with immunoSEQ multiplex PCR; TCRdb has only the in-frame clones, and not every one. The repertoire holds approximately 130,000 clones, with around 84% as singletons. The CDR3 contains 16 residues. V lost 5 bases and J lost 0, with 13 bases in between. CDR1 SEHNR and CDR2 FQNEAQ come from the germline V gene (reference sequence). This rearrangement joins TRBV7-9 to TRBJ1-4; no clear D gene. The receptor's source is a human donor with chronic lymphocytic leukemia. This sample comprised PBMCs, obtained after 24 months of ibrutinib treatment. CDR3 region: CASSPGTYATNEKLFF. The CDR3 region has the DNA TGTGCCAGCAGCCCCGGAACCTATGCAACTAATGAAAAACTGTTTTTT.